This T cell receptor beta chain was obtained from a study of T cells in Graves' hyperthyroidism and ophthalmopathy. This clonotype was observed at least ten times. Patients were excluded for uncontrolled infection, other autoimmune disease, pregnancy or lactation. Clinical symptoms, serum thyroxine and TRAb, thyroid ultrasound and orbital computed tomography were used for the diagnoses. Isolation of PBMCs was performed on 10 ml fresh peripheral blood. CDR1 DFQATT and CDR2 SNEGSKA come from the germline V gene (reference sequence). V was clipped by 5 bases and J by 6 bases, with 17 bases between them. The CDR3 extends over 14 amino acids. Researchers amplified the TCR beta CDR3 regions from RNA transcripts. Carried out on the TCR CDR3, a first-round RT-PCR used the HTBI primer set. One entry per CDR3 protein, called by TCRdb with MiXCR from the multiplex PCR reads. The sample gives 300,000 to 400,000 distinct CDR3 sequences, about 15% of which show up once; 20% to 25% is in the top ten.

This chain connects TRBV20-1 to TRBJ1-5; D may be TRBD1 (6 bases). Sequencing was carried out using blood. This TCR was sampled from a young woman with Graves' hyperthyroidism. The CDR3 loop is CSAGNRVRGQPQHF. The CDR3 DNA reads TGCAGTGCTGGGAACAGGGTGAGGGGTCAGCCCCAGCATTTT.